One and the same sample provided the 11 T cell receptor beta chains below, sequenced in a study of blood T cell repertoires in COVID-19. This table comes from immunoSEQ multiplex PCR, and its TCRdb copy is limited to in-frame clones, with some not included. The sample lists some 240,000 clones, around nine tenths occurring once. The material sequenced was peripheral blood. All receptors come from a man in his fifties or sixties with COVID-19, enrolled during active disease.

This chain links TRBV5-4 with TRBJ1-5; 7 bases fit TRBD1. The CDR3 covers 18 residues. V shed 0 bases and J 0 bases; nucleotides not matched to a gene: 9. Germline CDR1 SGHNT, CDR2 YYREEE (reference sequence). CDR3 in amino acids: CASSLGTGNGNSNQPQHF. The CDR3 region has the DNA TGTGCCAGCAGCTTGGGGACAGGTAATGGCAATAGCAATCAGCCCCAGCATTTT.

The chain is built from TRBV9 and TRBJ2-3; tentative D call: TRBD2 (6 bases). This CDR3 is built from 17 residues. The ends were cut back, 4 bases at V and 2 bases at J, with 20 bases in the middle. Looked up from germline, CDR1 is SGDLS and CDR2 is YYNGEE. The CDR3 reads CASSFSSGTHTTDTQYF. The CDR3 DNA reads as TGTGCCAGCAGCTTCAGCTCCGGGACTCACACCACAGATACGCAGTATTTT.

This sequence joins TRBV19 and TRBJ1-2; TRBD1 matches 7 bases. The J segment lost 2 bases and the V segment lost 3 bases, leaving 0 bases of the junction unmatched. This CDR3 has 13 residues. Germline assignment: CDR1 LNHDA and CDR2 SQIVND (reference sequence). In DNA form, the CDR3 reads TGTGCCAGTAGTATGGGACAGAACTATGGCTACACCTTC. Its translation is CASSMGQNYGYTF.

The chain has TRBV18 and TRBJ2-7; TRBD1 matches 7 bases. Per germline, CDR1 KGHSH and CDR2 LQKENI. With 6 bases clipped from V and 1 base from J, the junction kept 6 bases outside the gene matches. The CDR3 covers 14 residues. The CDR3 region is CASSEGAPSYEQYF. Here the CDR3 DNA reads TGTGCCAGCTCTGAGGGGGCGCCTTCCTACGAGCAGTACTTC.

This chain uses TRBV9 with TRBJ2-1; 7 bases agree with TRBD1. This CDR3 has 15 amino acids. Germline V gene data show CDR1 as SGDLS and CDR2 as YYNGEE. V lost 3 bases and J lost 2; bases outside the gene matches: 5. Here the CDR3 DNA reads TGTGCCAGCAGCGCCAGGGACAGAACCTACAATGAGCAGTTCTTC. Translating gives CASSARDRTYNEQFF. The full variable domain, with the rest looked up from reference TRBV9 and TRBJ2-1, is DSGVTQTPKHLITATGQRVTLRCSPRSGDLSVYWYQQSLDQGLQFLIQYYNGEERAKGNILERFSAQQFPDLHSELNLSSLELGDSALYFCASSARDRTYNEQFFGPGTRLTVL.

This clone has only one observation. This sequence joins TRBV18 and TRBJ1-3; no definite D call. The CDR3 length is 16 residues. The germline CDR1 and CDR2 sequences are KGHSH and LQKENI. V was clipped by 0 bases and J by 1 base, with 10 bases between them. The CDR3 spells CASSPPVRGSGNTIYF. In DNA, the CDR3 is TGTGCCAGCTCACCACCTGTTCGGGGATCTGGAAACACCATATATTTT.

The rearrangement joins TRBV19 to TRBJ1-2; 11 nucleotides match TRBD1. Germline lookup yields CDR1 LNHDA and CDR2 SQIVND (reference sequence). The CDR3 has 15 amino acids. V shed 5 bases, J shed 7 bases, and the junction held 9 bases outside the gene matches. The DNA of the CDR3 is TGTGCCAGTAGTCTCTCCGGGACAGGGGGTGGTGGCTACACCTTC. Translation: CASSLSGTGGGGYTF. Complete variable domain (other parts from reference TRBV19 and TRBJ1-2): DGGITQSPKYLFRKEGQNVTLSCEQNLNHDAMYWYRQDPGQGLRLIYYSQIVNDFQKGDIAEGYSVSREKKESFPLTVTSAQKNPTAFYLCASSLSGTGGGGYTFGSGTRLTVV.

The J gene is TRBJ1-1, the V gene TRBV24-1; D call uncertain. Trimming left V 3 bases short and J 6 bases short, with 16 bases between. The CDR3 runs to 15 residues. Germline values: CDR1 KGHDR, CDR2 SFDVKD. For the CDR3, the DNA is TGTGCCACCAGTGATCCGAGCGCGGGCAAGTCTGAAGCTTTCTTT. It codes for CATSDPSAGKSEAFF.

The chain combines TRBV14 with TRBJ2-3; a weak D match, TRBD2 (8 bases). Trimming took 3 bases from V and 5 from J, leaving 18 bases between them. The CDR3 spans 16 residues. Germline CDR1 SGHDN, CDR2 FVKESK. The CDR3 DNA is TGTGCCAGCAGCCACCGACTAGCGACAGGGCGAGATACGCAGTATTTT. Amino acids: CASSHRLATGRDTQYF.

The CDR3 loop reads CASSPLTGGNYGYTF. The CDR3 DNA reads TGTGCCAGCAGCCCCCTGACAGGGGGCAACTATGGCTACACCTTC. J is TRBJ1-2 and V is TRBV7-8; 10 bases map to TRBD1. The CDR3 consists of 15 residues. V lost 5 bases and J lost 2; bases outside the gene matches: 5. Germline CDR1 SGHVS, CDR2 FQNEAQ.

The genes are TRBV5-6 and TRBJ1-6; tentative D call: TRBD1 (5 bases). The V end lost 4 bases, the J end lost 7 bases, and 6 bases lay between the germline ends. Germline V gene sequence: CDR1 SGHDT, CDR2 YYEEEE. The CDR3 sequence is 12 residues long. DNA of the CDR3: TGTGCCAGCAGCCGGACAAATTCACCCCTCCACTTT. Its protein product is CASSRTNSPLHF. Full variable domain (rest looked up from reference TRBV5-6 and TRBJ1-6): DAGVTQSPTHLIKTRGQQVTLRCSPKSGHDTVSWYQQALGQGPQFIFQYYEEEERQRGNFPDRFSGHQFPNYSSELNVNALLLGDSALYLCASSRTNSPLHFGNGTRLTVT.